The 5 T cell receptor beta chains below all came from one sample that was sequenced in a study of CD8 T cells in Susac syndrome. Random hexamers were used to reverse transcribe an amount of roughly 0.45 to 1 ug RNA. TCRdb itself ran the immunoSEQ multiplex PCR reads through MiXCR, one entry per CDR3 protein. The table has some 300,000 distinct CDR3 sequences, 75% to 90% seen once. Sequenced: CD8+ T cells from PBMCs. The receptors were gathered from a human donor with multiple sclerosis.

The J gene is TRBJ2-5, the V gene TRBV7-9, with TRBD2 matching over 8 bases. After removal of 5 bases from V and 5 bases from J, the junction contained 4 bases not matched to a gene. This CDR3 spans 13 amino acids. CDR1 is SEHNR and CDR2 is FQNEAQ in the germline V gene (reference sequence). The CDR3 loop is CASSPGLVETQYF. The CDR3 DNA reads as TGTGCCAGCAGCCCGGGACTAGTCGAGACCCAGTACTTC.

This clonotype came up a few times. The chain employs TRBV13 and TRBJ2-7; no clear D. Trimming pared 4 bases from V and 0 bases from J, leaving 10 bases between. CDR3 length: 14 amino acids. Germline V lookup: CDR1 PRHDT, CDR2 FYEKMQ (reference sequence). The CDR3 is CASSSRLSSYEQYF. For the CDR3, the DNA is TGTGCCAGCAGCTCAAGGCTCAGCTCCTACGAGCAGTACTTC.

This chain connects TRBV19 to TRBJ1-5; D gene unclear. Germline lookup yields CDR1 LNHDA and CDR2 SQIVND (reference sequence). The CDR3 has 15 residues. The V end lost 6 bases, the J end lost 0 bases, and 12 bases lay between the germline ends. The CDR3 reads CASSIVTDSNQPQHF. The DNA of the CDR3 is TGTGCCAGTAGCATTGTAACAGATAGCAATCAGCCCCAGCATTTT. Together with reference TRBV19 and TRBJ1-5, the CDR3 gives the full variable domain: DGGITQSPKYLFRKEGQNVTLSCEQNLNHDAMYWYRQDPGQGLRLIYYSQIVNDFQKGDIAEGYSVSREKKESFPLTVTSAQKNPTAFYLCASSIVTDSNQPQHFGDGTRLSIL.

The chain combines TRBV12-3 or TRBV12-4 with TRBJ2-1, with 8 bases identical to TRBD2. CDR3 length equals 15 residues. Germline trimming cut 4 bases from V and 2 bases from J; bases unmatched to any gene: 4. The CDR3 nucleotides are TGTGCCAGCAGTTCAGACGGGGGGGCCTACAATGAGCAGTTCTTC. As protein: CASSSDGGAYNEQFF.

V usage is TRBV12-3 or TRBV12-4 and J usage is TRBJ2-1; 9 bases are a match to TRBD1. This CDR3 spans 15 amino acids. The V segment lost 6 bases and the J segment 8 bases; nucleotides outside the gene matches: 11. CDR3 loop: CASRADRGLFDEQFF. The CDR3 DNA is TGTGCCAGCAGGGCGGACAGGGGCCTATTTGATGAGCAGTTCTTC.